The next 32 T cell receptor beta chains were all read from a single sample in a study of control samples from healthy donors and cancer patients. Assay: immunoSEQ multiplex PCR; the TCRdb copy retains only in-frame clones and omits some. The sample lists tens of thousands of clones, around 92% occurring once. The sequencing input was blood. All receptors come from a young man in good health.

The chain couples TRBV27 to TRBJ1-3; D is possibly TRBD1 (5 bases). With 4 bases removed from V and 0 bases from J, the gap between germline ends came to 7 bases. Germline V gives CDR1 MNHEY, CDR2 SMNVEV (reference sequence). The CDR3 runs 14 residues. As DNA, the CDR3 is TGTGCCAGCAGTTCAGGGTCCTCTGGAAACACCATATATTTT. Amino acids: CASSSGSSGNTIYF.

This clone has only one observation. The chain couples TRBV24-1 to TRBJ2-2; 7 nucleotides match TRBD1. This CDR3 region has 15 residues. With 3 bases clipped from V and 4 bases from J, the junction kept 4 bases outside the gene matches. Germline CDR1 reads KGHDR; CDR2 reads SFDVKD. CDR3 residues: CATSDTTGTTGELFF. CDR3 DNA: TGTGCCACCAGTGATACGACAGGGACCACCGGGGAGCTGTTTTTT.

CDR3: CASSMGGQGYEQYF. DNA for the CDR3: TGTGCCAGTAGTATGGGGGGACAGGGCTACGAGCAGTACTTC. The V call is TRBV19, the J call TRBJ2-7; 9 positions agree with TRBD1. Germline CDR1 and CDR2: LNHDA and SQIVND (reference sequence). The CDR3 runs to 14 residues. V was pared by 3 bases and J by 3 bases, with 3 bases of the junction left unmatched.

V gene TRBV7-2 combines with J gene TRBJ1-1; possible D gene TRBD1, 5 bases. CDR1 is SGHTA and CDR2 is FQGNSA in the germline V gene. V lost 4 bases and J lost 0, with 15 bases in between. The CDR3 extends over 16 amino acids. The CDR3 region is CASSSGGVWVNTEAFF. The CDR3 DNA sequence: TGTGCCAGCAGCTCCGGAGGGGTGTGGGTGAACACTGAAGCTTTCTTT.

The DNA of the CDR3 is TGTGCCAGCAGTTTGGGGACAGGCGGTAGGCAGCCCCAGCATTTT. This translates into CASSLGTGGRQPQHF. The chain combines TRBV28 with TRBJ1-5; 8 bases line up with TRBD1. The junction had 8 bases not matched to a gene; V was cut back by 3 bases and J by 7 bases. The CDR3 length is 15 residues. The germline V gene has CDR1 MDHEN and CDR2 SYDVKM.

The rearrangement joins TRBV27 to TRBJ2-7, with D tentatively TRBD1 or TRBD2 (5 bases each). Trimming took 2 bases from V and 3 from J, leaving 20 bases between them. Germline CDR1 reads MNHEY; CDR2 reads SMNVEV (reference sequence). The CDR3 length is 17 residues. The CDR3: CASSLRGPMSLFYEQYF. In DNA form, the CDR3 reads TGTGCCAGCAGTTTAAGGGGACCTATGTCTTTATTCTACGAGCAGTACTTC.

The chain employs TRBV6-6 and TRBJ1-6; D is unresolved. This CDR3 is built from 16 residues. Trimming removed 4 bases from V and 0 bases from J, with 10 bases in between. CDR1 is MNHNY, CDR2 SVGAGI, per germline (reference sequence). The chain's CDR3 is CASSWDLSSYNSPLHF. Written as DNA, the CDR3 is TGTGCCAGCAGTTGGGATTTAAGCTCCTATAATTCACCCCTCCACTTT.

The CDR3 DNA sequence: TGCAGTGCTAGTGCGGGGGAGTGGGGTAATTCACCCCTCCACTTT. Protein sequence: CSASAGEWGNSPLHF. The V call is TRBV20-1, the J call TRBJ1-6, with D possibly TRBD1 on 5 matching bases. The CDR3 runs 15 residues. The ends were cut back, 3 bases at V and 6 bases at J, with 15 bases in the middle. The germline V gene encodes CDR1 DFQATT and CDR2 SNEGSKA (reference sequence).

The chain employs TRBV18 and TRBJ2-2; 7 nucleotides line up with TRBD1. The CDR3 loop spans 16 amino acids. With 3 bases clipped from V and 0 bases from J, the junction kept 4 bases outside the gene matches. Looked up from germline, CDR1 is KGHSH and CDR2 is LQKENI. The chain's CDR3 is CASSPGQVANTGELFF. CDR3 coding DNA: TGTGCCAGCTCACCTGGACAGGTCGCGAACACCGGGGAGCTGTTTTTT.

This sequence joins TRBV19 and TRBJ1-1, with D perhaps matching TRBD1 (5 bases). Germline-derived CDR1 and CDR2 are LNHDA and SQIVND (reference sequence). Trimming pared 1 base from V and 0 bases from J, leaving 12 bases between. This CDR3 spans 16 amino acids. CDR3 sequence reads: CASSIGFGGMNTEAFF. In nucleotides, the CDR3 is TGTGCCAGTAGTATAGGATTCGGGGGAATGAACACTGAAGCTTTCTTT.

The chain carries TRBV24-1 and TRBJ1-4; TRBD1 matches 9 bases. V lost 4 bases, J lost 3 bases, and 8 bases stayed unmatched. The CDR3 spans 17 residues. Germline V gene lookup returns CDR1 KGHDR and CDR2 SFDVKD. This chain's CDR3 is CATSDPGTGLSNEKLFF. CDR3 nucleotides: TGTGCCACCAGTGACCCCGGGACAGGGCTGTCTAATGAAAAACTGTTTTTT.

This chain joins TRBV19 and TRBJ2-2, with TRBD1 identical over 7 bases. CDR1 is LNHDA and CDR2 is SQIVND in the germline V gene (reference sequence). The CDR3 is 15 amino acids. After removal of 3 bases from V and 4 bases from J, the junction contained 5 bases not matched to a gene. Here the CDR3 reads CASSITGTVTGELFF. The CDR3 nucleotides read TGTGCCAGTAGTATTACCGGGACAGTCACCGGGGAGCTGTTTTTT.

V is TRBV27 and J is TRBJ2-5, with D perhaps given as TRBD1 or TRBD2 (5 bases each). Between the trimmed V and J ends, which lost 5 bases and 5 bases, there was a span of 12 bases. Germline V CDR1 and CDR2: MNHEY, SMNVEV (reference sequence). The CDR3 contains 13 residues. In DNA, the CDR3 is TGTGCCAGCAGTCCCACGTGGGGGGAGACCCAGTACTTC. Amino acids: CASSPTWGETQYF.

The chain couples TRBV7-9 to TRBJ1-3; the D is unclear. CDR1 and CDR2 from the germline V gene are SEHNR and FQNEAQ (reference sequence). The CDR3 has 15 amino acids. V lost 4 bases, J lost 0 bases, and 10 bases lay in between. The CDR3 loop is CASSSGVTSGNTIYF. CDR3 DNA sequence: TGTGCCAGCAGCTCTGGTGTAACCTCTGGAAACACCATATATTTT.

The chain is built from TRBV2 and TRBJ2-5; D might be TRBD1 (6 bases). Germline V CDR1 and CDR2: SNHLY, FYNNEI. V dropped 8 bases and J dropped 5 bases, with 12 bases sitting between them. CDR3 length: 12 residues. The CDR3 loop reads CASEQGGETQYF. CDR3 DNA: TGTGCCAGCGAACAGGGTGGGGAGACCCAGTACTTC.

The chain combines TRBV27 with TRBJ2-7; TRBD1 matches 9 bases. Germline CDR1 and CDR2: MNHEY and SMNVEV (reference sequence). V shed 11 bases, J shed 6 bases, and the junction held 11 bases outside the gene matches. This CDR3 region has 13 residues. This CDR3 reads CASRDRAPLEQYF. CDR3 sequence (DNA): TGTGCCTCCCGGGACAGGGCCCCCCTCGAGCAGTACTTC.

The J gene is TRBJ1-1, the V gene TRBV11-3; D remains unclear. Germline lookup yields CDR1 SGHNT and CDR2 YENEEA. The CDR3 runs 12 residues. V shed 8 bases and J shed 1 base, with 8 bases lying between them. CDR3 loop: CASAGTNTEAFF. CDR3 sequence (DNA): TGTGCCAGCGCGGGCACGAACACTGAAGCTTTCTTT.

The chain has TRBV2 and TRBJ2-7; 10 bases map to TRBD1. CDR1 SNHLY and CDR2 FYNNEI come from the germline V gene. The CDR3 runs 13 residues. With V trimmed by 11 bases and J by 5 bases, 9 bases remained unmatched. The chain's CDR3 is CAGKTGGVHEQYF. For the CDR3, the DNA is TGTGCCGGAAAGACAGGGGGCGTCCACGAGCAGTACTTC. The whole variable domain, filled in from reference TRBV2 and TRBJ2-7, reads EPEVTQTPSHQVTQMGQEVILRCVPISNHLYFYWYRQILGQKVEFLVSFYNNEISEKSEIFDDQFSVERPDGSNFTLKIRSTKLEDSAMYFCAGKTGGVHEQYFGPGTRLTVT.

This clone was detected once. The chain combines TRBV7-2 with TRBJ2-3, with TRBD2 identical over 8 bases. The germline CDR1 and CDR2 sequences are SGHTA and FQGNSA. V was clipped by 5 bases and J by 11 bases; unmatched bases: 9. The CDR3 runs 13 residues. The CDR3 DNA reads TGTGCCAGCAGCCGCAAGACTAGCGTAGGGCAGTATTTT. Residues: CASSRKTSVGQYF. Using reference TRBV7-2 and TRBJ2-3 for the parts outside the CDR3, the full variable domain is GAGVSQSPSNKVTEKGKDVELRCDPISGHTALYWYRQSLGQGLEFLIYFQGNSAPDKSGLPSDRFSAERTGGSVSTLTIQRTQQEDSAVYLCASSRKTSVGQYFGPGTRLTVL.

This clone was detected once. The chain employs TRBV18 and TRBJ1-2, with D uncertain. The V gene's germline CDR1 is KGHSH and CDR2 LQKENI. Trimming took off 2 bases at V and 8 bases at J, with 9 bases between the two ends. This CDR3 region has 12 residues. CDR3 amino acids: CASSPSLEGYTF. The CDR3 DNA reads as TGTGCCAGCTCACCAAGCTTGGAAGGCTACACCTTC.

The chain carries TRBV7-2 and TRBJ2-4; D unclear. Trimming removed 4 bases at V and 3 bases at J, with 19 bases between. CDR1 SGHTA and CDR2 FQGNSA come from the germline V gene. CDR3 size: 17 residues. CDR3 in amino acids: CASSSHAVGVLKNIQYF. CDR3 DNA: TGTGCCAGCAGCTCTCATGCAGTCGGTGTACTCAAAAACATTCAGTACTTC. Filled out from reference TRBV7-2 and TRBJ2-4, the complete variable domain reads GAGVSQSPSNKVTEKGKDVELRCDPISGHTALYWYRQSLGQGLEFLIYFQGNSAPDKSGLPSDRFSAERTGGSVSTLTIQRTQQEDSAVYLCASSSHAVGVLKNIQYFGAGTRLSVL.

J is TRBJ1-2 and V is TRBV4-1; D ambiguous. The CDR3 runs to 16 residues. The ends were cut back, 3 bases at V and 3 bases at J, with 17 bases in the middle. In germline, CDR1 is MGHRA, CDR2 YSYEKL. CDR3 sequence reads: CASSHNPRTDDYGYTF. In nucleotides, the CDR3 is TGCGCCAGCAGCCACAACCCGAGGACTGATGACTATGGCTACACCTTC.

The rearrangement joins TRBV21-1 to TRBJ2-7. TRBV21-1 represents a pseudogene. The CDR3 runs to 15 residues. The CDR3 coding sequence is TGTGCCAGCAGCAAATCGTTCCCCCAATACTACGAGCAGTACTTC. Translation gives CASSKSFPQYYEQYF.

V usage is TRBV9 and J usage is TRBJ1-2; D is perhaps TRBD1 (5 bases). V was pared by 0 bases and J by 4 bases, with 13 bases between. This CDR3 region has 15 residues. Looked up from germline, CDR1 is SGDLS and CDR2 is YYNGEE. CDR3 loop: CASSVAQGLPYGYTF. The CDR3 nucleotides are TGTGCCAGCAGCGTAGCCCAGGGACTTCCCTATGGCTACACCTTC.

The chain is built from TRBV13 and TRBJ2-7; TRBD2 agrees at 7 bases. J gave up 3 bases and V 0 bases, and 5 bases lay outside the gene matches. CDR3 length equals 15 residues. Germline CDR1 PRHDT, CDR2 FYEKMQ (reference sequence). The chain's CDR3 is CASSLGGLDGYEQYF. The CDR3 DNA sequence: TGTGCCAGCAGCTTAGGTGGACTAGACGGCTACGAGCAGTACTTC.

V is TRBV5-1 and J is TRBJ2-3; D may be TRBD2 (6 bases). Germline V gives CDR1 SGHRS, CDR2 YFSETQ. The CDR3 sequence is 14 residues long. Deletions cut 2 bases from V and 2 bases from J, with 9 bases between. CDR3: CASSLGEVTDTQYF. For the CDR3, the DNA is TGCGCCAGCAGCTTAGGGGAGGTCACAGATACGCAGTATTTT.

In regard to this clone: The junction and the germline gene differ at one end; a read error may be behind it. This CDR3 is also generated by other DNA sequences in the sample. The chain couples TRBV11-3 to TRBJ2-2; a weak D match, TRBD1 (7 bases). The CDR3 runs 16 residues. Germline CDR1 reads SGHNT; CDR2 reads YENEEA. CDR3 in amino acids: CASSLGEDRWTGELFF. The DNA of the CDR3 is TGCGCCAGCAGCTTAGGGGAGGACAGGTGGACCGGGGAGCTGTTTTTT.

The CDR3 spells CASRTSSYPMNTEAFF. CDR3 in DNA: TGTGCCAGCAGAACTTCCAGCTATCCCATGAACACTGAAGCTTTCTTT. The chain has TRBV28 and TRBJ1-1; D remains unclear. The CDR3 loop spans 16 amino acids. CDR1 is MDHEN, CDR2 SYDVKM, per germline. V was cut by 6 bases and J by 0 bases, with 17 bases left in between.

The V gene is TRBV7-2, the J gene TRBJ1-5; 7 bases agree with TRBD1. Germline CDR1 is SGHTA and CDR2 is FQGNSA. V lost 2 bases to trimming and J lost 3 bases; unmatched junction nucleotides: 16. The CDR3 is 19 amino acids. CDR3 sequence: CASSLNSGPGGPHNQPQHF. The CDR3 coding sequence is TGTGCCAGCAGCTTAAATAGTGGACCAGGGGGACCTCACAATCAGCCCCAGCATTTT. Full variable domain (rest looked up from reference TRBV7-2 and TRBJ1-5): GAGVSQSPSNKVTEKGKDVELRCDPISGHTALYWYRQSLGQGLEFLIYFQGNSAPDKSGLPSDRFSAERTGGSVSTLTIQRTQQEDSAVYLCASSLNSGPGGPHNQPQHFGDGTRLSIL.

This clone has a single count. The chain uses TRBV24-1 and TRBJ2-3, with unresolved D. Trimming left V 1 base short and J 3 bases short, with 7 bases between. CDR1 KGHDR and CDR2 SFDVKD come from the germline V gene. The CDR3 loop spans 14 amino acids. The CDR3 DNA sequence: TGTGCCACCAGTGATTTAGTCCAAACAGATACGCAGTATTTT. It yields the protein CATSDLVQTDTQYF.

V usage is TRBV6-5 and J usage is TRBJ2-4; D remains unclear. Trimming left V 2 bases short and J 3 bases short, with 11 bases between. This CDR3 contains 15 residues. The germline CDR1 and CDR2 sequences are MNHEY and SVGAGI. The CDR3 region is CASSYGDTLKNIQYF. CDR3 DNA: TGTGCCAGCAGTTACGGAGATACACTCAAAAACATTCAGTACTTC.

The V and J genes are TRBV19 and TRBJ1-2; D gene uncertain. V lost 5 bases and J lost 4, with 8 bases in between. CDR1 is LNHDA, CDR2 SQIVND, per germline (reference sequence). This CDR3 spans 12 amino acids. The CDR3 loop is CASSPGGYGYTF. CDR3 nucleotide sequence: TGTGCCAGTAGTCCAGGTGGCTATGGCTACACCTTC.